This TCR beta chain appears in the sequencing data of a study of radiation and T cells in renal cell carcinoma. The data were produced by immunoSEQ multiplex PCR, yet TCRdb's version contains in-frame clones alone and is incomplete. The sample includes 150,000 to 200,000 clones, about 88% of them seen just once. Germline values: CDR1 LGHNT, CDR2 FRNRAP. The V gene end was trimmed by 3 bases and the J gene end by 4 bases; junction bases not matched to a gene: 2. CDR3 length: 13 residues. The sample's time point: blood 4 weeks post-SBRT, at nephrectomy. Treatment denoted: 15 Gy SBRT to primary tumor, nephrectomy 4 weeks later. Nephrectomy followed 15 Gy stereotactic body radiation by 4 weeks. Serial blood draws occurred at baseline and 2 and 4 weeks post-SBRT. This clone was counted only a few times.

This receptor was taken from a woman aged 50 to 65 with renal cell carcinoma. Sequences were derived from blood, sampled from a patient whose treatment included radiotherapy and nephrectomy. The chain joins TRBV12-5 to TRBJ1-1; 7 positions match TRBD1. The CDR3 loop is CASGLQGRTEAFF. The CDR3 region has the DNA TGTGCTAGTGGTTTACAGGGGCGCACTGAAGCTTTCTTT. The full variable domain, with the rest looked up from reference TRBV12-5 and TRBJ1-1, is DARVTQTPRHKVTEMGQEVTMRCQPILGHNTVFWYRQTMMQGLELLAYFRNRAPLDDSGMPKDRFSAEMPDATLATLKIQPSEPRDSAVYFCASGLQGRTEAFFGQGTRLTVV.